This T cell receptor beta chain was found in a study of T cells in Graves' hyperthyroidism and ophthalmopathy. The investigators amplified TCR beta CDR3 regions from RNA transcripts. Using the HTBI primer set, a first-round RT-PCR was run on the TCR CDR3. TCRdb redid the calling of the multiplex PCR reads with MiXCR, one entry per CDR3 protein. This table holds approximately 520,000 distinct CDR3 sequences, less than 25% found once. Newly diagnosed patients aged 18 to 65 had hyperthyroidism of under 2 months' duration. Clinical symptoms, serum thyroxine, TRAb, thyroid ultrasound and orbital computed tomography informed diagnoses. With 5 bases clipped from V and 3 bases from J, the junction kept 9 bases outside the gene matches. This CDR3 spans 16 amino acids. Per germline, CDR1 MDHEN and CDR2 SYDVKM.

V and J are TRBV28 and TRBJ2-3; the match to TRBD1 covers 9 bases. The TCR sequence derives from a man between 18 and 35 years old with Graves' hyperthyroidism. Material: blood. The CDR3 loop is CASSVLGTGPTDTQYF. Written as DNA, the CDR3 is TGTGCCAGCAGTGTTCTGGGGACAGGGCCTACAGATACGCAGTATTTT.